These 27 T cell receptor beta chains share one sample of origin, sequenced in a study of CD8+ T cells in alopecia areata. TCR sequencing used cDNA made by reverse transcription of extracted RNA. The assay was immunoSEQ multiplex PCR, and TCRdb's table has in-frame clones only and misses some. This table holds 200,000 to 250,000 clones, roughly two thirds found once. Specimen: CD4+ T cells sorted from blood, collected at week 0. These receptors were collected from a human donor with alopecia areata.

V and J are TRBV19 and TRBJ2-5; 7 bases map to TRBD1. The CDR3 loop spans 14 amino acids. Germline V gene lookup returns CDR1 LNHDA and CDR2 SQIVND (reference sequence). V trimming: 5 bases; J trimming: 3 bases; junction bases outside the gene matches: 6. DNA for the CDR3: TGTGCCAGTAGTTTTCGGACAGGCAAAGAGACCCAGTACTTC. Its protein product is CASSFRTGKETQYF.

This chain links TRBV5-4 with TRBJ2-2; 7 bases map to TRBD2. V lost 2 bases, J lost 2 bases, and 3 bases stayed unmatched. CDR1 is SGHNT and CDR2 is YYREEE in the germline V gene (reference sequence). This CDR3 has 15 residues. The CDR3 spells CASSLRLANTGELFF. The CDR3, as DNA: TGTGCCAGCAGCTTAAGACTAGCCAACACCGGGGAGCTGTTTTTT.

The J gene is TRBJ1-1, the V gene TRBV9, with D unclear. Germline CDR1 is SGDLS and CDR2 is YYNGEE. The V gene lost 2 bases and the J gene lost 4 bases, with 9 bases spanning the gap. The CDR3 is 13 residues long. CDR3 amino acids: CASSVSPGTEAFF. The CDR3 DNA reads TGTGCCAGCAGCGTGTCTCCCGGCACTGAAGCTTTCTTT.

The CDR3 spells CAWRLGGANVLTF. CDR3 nucleotides: TGTGCCTGGAGGTTAGGAGGGGCCAACGTCCTGACTTTC. The rearrangement joins TRBV30 to TRBJ2-6; no reliable D call. CDR1 and CDR2 from the germline V gene are GTSNPN and SVGIG (reference sequence). There are 13 residues in the CDR3. The ends were cut back, 3 bases at V and 4 bases at J, with 7 bases in the middle.

This clone was detected once. This chain links TRBV18 with TRBJ2-5; D remains unclear. Germline lookup yields CDR1 KGHSH and CDR2 LQKENI. The V end was cut by 0 bases, the J end by 0 bases, with 8 bases between. The CDR3 has 15 amino acids. This CDR3 is CASSPPSRHQETQYF. CDR3 sequence (DNA): TGTGCCAGCTCACCACCGTCCAGGCACCAAGAGACCCAGTACTTC.

This clone was counted only a few times. This chain connects TRBV29-1 to TRBJ2-7, with TRBD1 matching over 7 bases. This CDR3 comprises 14 residues. CDR1 is SQVTM and CDR2 is ANQGSEA in the germline V gene. J lost 2 bases, V lost 6 bases, and 10 bases had no gene match. CDR3 nucleotide sequence: TGCAGCGTCTATCAGACAGGGACCCCCTACGAGCAGTACTTC. It encodes CSVYQTGTPYEQYF.

The rearrangement joins TRBV6-5 to TRBJ2-7; 9 bases are a match to TRBD1. The CDR3 spans 15 residues. Trimming took 0 bases from V and 4 from J; bases not matched to a gene: 4. Germline CDR1 reads MNHEY; CDR2 reads SVGAGI. The CDR3 is CASSYSMGQGYEQYF. CDR3 DNA: TGTGCCAGCAGTTACTCGATGGGACAGGGTTACGAGCAGTACTTC.

This sequence joins TRBV29-1 and TRBJ2-5; D remains unclear. From germline, CDR1 is SQVTM and CDR2 ANQGSEA. CDR3 length: 12 residues. Trimming shortened V by 5 bases and J by 2 bases, and 9 bases separated the two germline ends. CDR3 nucleotide sequence: TGCAGCGTTAGGACCGATCAAGAGACCCAGTACTTC. Amino acid sequence: CSVRTDQETQYF. The variable domain in full, completed from reference TRBV29-1 and TRBJ2-5, reads SAVISQKPSRDICQRGTSLTIQCQVDSQVTMMFWYRQQPGQSLTLIATANQGSEATYESGFVIDKFPISRPNLTFSTLTVSNMSPEDSSIYLCSVRTDQETQYFGPGTRLLVL.

V is TRBV6-5 and J is TRBJ2-2, with D uncertain. The V and J ends lost 4 bases and 5 bases respectively, with 8 bases between them. In germline, CDR1 is MNHEY, CDR2 SVGAGI. The CDR3 consists of 13 residues. The CDR3 spells CASSFQGTGELFF. CDR3 nucleotide sequence: TGTGCCAGCAGTTTTCAAGGAACCGGGGAGCTGTTTTTT.

This chain uses TRBV10-3 with TRBJ2-5; D gene ambiguous. Per the germline V gene, CDR1 is ENHRY and CDR2 is SYGVKD. Trimming shortened V by 5 bases and J by 4 bases, and 17 bases separated the two germline ends. This CDR3 contains 15 residues. The CDR3 bases are TGTGCCATCAGTTCAACCACGTCCGGAAGAGAGACCCAGTACTTC. Its translation: CAISSTTSGRETQYF.

This clone turned up a few times. J is TRBJ1-3 and V is TRBV18, with 8 bases fitting TRBD1. Germline CDR1 is KGHSH and CDR2 is LQKENI. This CDR3 has 19 amino acids. J was trimmed by 2 bases and V by 1 base; bases with no gene match: 13. CDR3 nucleotide sequence: TGTGCCAGCTCACCACGCCCAGGGGGCCTCGGTACGACTGGAAACACCATATATTTT. Translated, it gives CASSPRPGGLGTTGNTIYF.

The chain links TRBV12-5 to TRBJ1-1; D gene uncertain. Germline V gene sequence: CDR1 LGHNT, CDR2 FRNRAP. CDR3 length: 11 residues. Trimming cost V 1 base and J 9 bases, with 6 bases left between them. The CDR3 here is CASGLDRKAFF. The CDR3 DNA follows: TGTGCTAGTGGTTTGGACCGAAAAGCTTTCTTT.

The genes are TRBV30 and TRBJ1-1, with D unresolved. V shed 4 bases and J shed 6 bases, with 6 bases lying between them. The CDR3 loop spans 10 amino acids. CDR1 GTSNPN and CDR2 SVGIG come from the germline V gene (reference sequence). CDR3 loop: CAWNRAEAFF. The CDR3, as DNA: TGTGCCTGGAACCGCGCTGAAGCTTTCTTT.

The DNA for the CDR3 is TGCGCCAGCAGCCAGGGCAGGGCCACCGGGGAGCTGTTTTTT. Amino acid sequence: CASSQGRATGELFF. This chain links TRBV4-3 with TRBJ2-2; D perhaps matches TRBD1 (5 bases). The CDR3 loop spans 14 amino acids. V lost 3 bases, J lost 4 bases, and 9 bases lay in between. Per germline, CDR1 LGHNA and CDR2 YSLEER.

This sequence joins TRBV29-1 and TRBJ2-7; tentatively, D is TRBD2 (6 bases). This CDR3 comprises 14 residues. CDR1 is SQVTM, CDR2 ANQGSEA, per germline. V was shortened by 4 bases and J by 2 bases, with 15 bases between the two germline ends. The CDR3 DNA follows: TGCAGCGTTGGCGGGGCAGGTGCCACCTACGAGCAGTACTTC. This translates into CSVGGAGATYEQYF.

The chain carries TRBV5-1 and TRBJ2-7; perhaps TRBD2 as D (5 bases). V was shortened by 0 bases and J by 7 bases, with 8 bases between the two germline ends. The CDR3 runs to 12 residues. Germline V gene sequence: CDR1 SGHRS, CDR2 YFSETQ. The CDR3 spells CASSLGTGEQYF. The CDR3 nucleotides are TGCGCCAGCAGCTTGGGAACGGGGGAGCAGTACTTC.

The chain joins TRBV29-1 to TRBJ1-1, with D unresolved. Germline CDR1 SQVTM, CDR2 ANQGSEA. The length of the CDR3 is 11 residues. Written as DNA, the CDR3 is TGCACGGCTTGGGGTGACACTGAAGCTTTCTTT. This translates into CTAWGDTEAFF.

This chain connects TRBV29-1 to TRBJ1-1; D is undetermined. Germline V lookup: CDR1 SQVTM, CDR2 ANQGSEA. The CDR3 contains 16 residues. The V end was cut by 3 bases, the J end by 0 bases, with 17 bases between. Here the CDR3 DNA reads TGCAGCGTTGACCGGCCAGGCGCTCCCCTGAACACTGAAGCTTTCTTT. It translates to CSVDRPGAPLNTEAFF.

This chain links TRBV30 with TRBJ1-4; D ambiguous. This CDR3 is built from 15 residues. Germline-derived CDR1 and CDR2 are GTSNPN and SVGIG (reference sequence). V lost 3 bases and J 8 bases, leaving 19 bases between the germline ends. The CDR3 coding sequence is TGTGCCTGGAGGGCACAGTGGACTTCGGGGGAAAAACTGTTTTTT. Its translation: CAWRAQWTSGEKLFF.

The J gene is TRBJ1-1, the V gene TRBV30, with 10 bases lining up with TRBD1. The CDR3 is made up of 14 amino acids. The V gene's germline CDR1 is GTSNPN and CDR2 SVGIG (reference sequence). V shed 2 bases and J 3 bases; nucleotides not matched to a gene: 3. The CDR3, as DNA: TGTGCCTGGAGTAGGGACAGGGGACACACTGAAGCTTTCTTT. Translating gives CAWSRDRGHTEAFF.

This CDR3 reads CASSLTGEGYYGYTF. The CDR3 DNA sequence: TGTGCCAGCAGTTTGACAGGGGAAGGATACTATGGCTACACCTTC. V and J are TRBV27 and TRBJ1-2; TRBD1 matches at 8 bases. The CDR3 runs to 15 residues. V lost 3 bases, J lost 3 bases, and 6 bases stayed unmatched. Germline values: CDR1 MNHEY, CDR2 SMNVEV (reference sequence).

V usage is TRBV2 and J usage is TRBJ2-3, with a possible D match to TRBD2 (6 bases). V was shortened by 7 bases and J by 2 bases, with 10 bases between the two germline ends. The germline V gene has CDR1 SNHLY and CDR2 FYNNEI. CDR3 length: 13 residues. CDR3 DNA: TGTGCCAGCAAGGGACTTCACACAGATACGCAGTATTTT. Its translation: CASKGLHTDTQYF.

This chain uses TRBV30 with TRBJ1-5; tentative D call: TRBD1 (6 bases). The CDR3 sequence is 13 residues long. V was pared by 7 bases and J by 0 bases, with 10 bases between. Germline CDR1 is GTSNPN and CDR2 is SVGIG (reference sequence). CDR3 nucleotide sequence: TGTGCCTTGGGACAAAATAGCAATCAGCCCCAGCATTTT. It codes for CALGQNSNQPQHF.

The chain has TRBV7-8 and TRBJ1-5; 10 bases line up with TRBD1. Trimming took 6 bases from V and 9 from J; bases not matched to a gene: 5. Germline V CDR1 and CDR2: SGHVS, FQNEAQ. The CDR3 has 13 amino acids. CDR3 nucleotides: TGTGCCAGCAGGGGACAGGGGCTAGGGCCCCAGCATTTT. Protein product: CASRGQGLGPQHF.

This clone was observed a handful of times. V gene TRBV5-4 combines with J gene TRBJ2-6; D tentatively reads TRBD1 or TRBD2 (5 bases each). Between the trimmed V and J ends, which lost 4 bases and 0 bases, there was a span of 11 bases. There are 16 residues in the CDR3. From germline, CDR1 is SGHNT and CDR2 YYREEE (reference sequence). CDR3: CASSTGRVSGANVLTF. The CDR3 coding sequence is TGTGCCAGCAGCACGGGACGGGTCTCTGGGGCCAACGTCCTGACTTTC.

V and J are TRBV30 and TRBJ2-3; 13 positions agree with TRBD2. There are 14 residues in the CDR3. V shed 0 bases, J shed 9 bases, and the junction held 3 bases outside the gene matches. CDR1 and CDR2 (germline): GTSNPN, SVGIG (reference sequence). The DNA of the CDR3 is TGTGCCTGGAGTGTACTAGCGGGGGGGCCGACGCAGTATTTT. It yields the protein CAWSVLAGGPTQYF.

This clone has a handful of counts. Written as DNA, the CDR3 is TGTGCCACCGGGGGAGGACGGGGGAGCCAAAACATTCAGTACTTC. This encodes CATGGGRGSQNIQYF. The chain uses TRBV10-3 and TRBJ2-4; a possible D gene is TRBD2 (6 bases). The CDR3 extends over 15 amino acids. Germline lookup yields CDR1 ENHRY and CDR2 SYGVKD. V lost 10 bases and J lost 5, with 21 bases in between.